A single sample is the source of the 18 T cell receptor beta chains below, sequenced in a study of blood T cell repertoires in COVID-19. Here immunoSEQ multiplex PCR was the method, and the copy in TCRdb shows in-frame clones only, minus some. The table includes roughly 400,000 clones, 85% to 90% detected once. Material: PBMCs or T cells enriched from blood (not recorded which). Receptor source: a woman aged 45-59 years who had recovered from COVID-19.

The CDR3: CASTFSVNTEAFF. CDR3 sequence (DNA): TGTGCCAGCACCTTTTCAGTGAACACTGAAGCTTTCTTT. J is TRBJ1-1 and V is TRBV6-5; D unresolved. Trimming shortened V by 7 bases and J by 0 bases, and 9 bases separated the two germline ends. CDR1 is MNHEY, CDR2 SVGAGI, per germline. The CDR3 totals 13 residues.

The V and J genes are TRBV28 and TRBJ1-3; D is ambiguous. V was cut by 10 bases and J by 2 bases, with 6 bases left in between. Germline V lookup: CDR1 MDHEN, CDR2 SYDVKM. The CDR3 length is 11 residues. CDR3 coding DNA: TGTGCCATCCGGGCTGGAAACACCATATATTTT. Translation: CAIRAGNTIYF.

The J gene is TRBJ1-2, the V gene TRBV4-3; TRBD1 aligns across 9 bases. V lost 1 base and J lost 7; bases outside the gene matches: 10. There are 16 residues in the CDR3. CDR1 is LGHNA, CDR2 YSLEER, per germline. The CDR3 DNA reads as TGCGCCAGCAGCCAAGTGGGGGACAGGGTTGGTAGTGGCTACACCTTC. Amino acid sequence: CASSQVGDRVGSGYTF.

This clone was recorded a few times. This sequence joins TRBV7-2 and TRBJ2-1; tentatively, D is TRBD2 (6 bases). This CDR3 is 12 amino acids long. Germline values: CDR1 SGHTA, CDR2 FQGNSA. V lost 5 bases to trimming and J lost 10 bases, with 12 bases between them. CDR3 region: CASSLNSGEQFF. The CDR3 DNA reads TGTGCCAGCAGCCTGAATAGCGGAGAGCAGTTCTTC.

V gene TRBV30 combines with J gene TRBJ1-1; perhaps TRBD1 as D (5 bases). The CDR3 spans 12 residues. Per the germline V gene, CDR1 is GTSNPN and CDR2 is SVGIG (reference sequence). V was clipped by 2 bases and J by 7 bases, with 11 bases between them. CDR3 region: CAWSIMGGEAFF. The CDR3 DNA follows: TGTGCCTGGAGTATTATGGGGGGTGAAGCTTTCTTT.

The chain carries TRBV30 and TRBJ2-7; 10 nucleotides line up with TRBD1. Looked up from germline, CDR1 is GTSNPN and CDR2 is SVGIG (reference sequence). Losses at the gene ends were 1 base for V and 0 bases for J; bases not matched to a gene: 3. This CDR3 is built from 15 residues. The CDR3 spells CAWSGGQGISYEQYF. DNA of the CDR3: TGTGCCTGGAGTGGGGGACAGGGGATCTCCTACGAGCAGTACTTC.

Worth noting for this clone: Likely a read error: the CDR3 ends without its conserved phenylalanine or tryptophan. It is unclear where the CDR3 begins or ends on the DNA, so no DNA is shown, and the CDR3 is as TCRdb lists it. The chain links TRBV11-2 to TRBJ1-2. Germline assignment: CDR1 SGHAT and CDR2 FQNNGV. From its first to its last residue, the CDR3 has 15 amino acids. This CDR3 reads CASSSPGLYGGGLLL.

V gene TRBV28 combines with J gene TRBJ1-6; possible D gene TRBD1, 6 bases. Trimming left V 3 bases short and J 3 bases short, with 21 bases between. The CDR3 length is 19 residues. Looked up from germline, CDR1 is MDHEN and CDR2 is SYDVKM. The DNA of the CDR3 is TGTGCCAGCAGTTTTGTCAGGGGCTCCACAGTGATCTATAATTCACCCCTCCACTTT. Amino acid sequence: CASSFVRGSTVIYNSPLHF. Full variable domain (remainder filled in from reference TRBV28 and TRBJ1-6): DVKVTQSSRYLVKRTGEKVFLECVQDMDHENMFWYRQDPGLGLRLIYFSYDVKMKEKGDIPEGYSVSREKKERFSLILESASTNQTSMYLCASSFVRGSTVIYNSPLHFGNGTRLTVT.

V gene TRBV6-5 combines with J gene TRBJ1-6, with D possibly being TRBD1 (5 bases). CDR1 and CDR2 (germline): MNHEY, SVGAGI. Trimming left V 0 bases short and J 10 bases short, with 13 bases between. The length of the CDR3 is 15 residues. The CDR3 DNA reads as TGTGCCAGCAGTTACTCGCGACATTGGGGCTCACCCCTCCACTTT. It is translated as CASSYSRHWGSPLHF.

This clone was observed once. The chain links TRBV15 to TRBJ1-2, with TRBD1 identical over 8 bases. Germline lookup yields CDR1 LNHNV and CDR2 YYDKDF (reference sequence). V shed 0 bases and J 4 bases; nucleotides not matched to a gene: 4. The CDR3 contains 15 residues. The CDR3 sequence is CATSRDPGGSYGYTF. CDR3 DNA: TGTGCCACCAGCAGAGATCCAGGGGGCTCCTATGGCTACACCTTC.

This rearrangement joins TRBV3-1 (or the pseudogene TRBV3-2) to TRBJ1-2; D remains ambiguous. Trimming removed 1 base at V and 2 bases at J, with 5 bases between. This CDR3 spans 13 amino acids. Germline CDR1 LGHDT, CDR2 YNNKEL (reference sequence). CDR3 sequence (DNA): TGTGCCAGCAGCCAAGCCCAGAACTATGGCTACACCTTC. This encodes CASSQAQNYGYTF.

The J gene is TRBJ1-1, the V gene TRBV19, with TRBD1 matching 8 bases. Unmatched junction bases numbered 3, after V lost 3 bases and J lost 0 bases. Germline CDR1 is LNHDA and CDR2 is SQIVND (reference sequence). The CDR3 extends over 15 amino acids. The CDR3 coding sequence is TGTGCCAGTAGTATCCAGGGGGCTATGAACACTGAAGCTTTCTTT. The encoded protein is CASSIQGAMNTEAFF.

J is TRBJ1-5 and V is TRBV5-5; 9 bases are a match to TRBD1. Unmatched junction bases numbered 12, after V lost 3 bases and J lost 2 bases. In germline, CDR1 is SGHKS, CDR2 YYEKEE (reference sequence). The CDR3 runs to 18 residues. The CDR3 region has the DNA TGTGCCAGCAGCTCTACAGGGGGCTCTCACTTCGGCAATCAGCCCCAGCATTTT. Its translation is CASSSTGGSHFGNQPQHF.

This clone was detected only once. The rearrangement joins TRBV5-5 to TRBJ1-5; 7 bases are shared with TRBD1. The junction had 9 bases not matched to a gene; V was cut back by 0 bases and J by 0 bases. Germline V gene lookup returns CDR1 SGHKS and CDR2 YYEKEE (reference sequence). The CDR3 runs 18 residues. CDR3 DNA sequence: TGTGCCAGCAGCTTGGGGCAGGGGGTCGAATATAGCAATCAGCCCCAGCATTTT. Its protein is CASSLGQGVEYSNQPQHF.

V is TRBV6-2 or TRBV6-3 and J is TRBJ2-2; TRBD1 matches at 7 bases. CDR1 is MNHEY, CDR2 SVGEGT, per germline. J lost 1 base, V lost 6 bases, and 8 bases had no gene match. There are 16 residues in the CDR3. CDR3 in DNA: TGTGCCAGCAGCCGCCCTCGACAGGGGAACACCGGGGAGCTGTTTTTT. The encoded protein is CASSRPRQGNTGELFF.

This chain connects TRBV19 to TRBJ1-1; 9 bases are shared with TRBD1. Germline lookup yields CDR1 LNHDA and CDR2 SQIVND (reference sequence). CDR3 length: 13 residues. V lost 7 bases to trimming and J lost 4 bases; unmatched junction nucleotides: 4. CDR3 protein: CASTLQGATEAFF. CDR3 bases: TGTGCCAGTACCCTACAGGGGGCCACTGAAGCTTTCTTT.

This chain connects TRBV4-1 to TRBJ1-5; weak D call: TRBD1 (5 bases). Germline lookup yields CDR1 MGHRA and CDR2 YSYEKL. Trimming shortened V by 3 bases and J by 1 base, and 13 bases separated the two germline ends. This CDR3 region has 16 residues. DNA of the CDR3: TGCGCCAGCAGCCAGGGGCCTTTCCGAAGCAATCAGCCCCAGCATTTT. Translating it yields CASSQGPFRSNQPQHF.

The CDR3 DNA is TGCGCCAGCAGCTTGCGGTCTTCCCAGGCGGGGGGGAACACTGAAGCTTTCTTT. Amino acid sequence: CASSLRSSQAGGNTEAFF. The rearrangement joins TRBV5-1 to TRBJ1-1; D possibly corresponds to TRBD1 (5 bases). The CDR3 loop spans 18 amino acids. CDR1 and CDR2 (germline): SGHRS, YFSETQ. Trimming removed 1 base at V and 1 base at J, with 20 bases between.